Listed here is a single T cell receptor beta chain. The data were obtained in a study of blood T cell repertoires in COVID-19. Study-level information: PBMCs, B-cell-depleted T cells, or T cells provided the cDNA or gDNA that made up the material.

Losses at the gene ends were 2 bases for V and 0 bases for J; bases not matched to a gene: 4. CDR1 and CDR2 (germline): SGHKS, YYEKEE (reference sequence). This CDR3 is built from 17 residues. How the authors handled the data: Amplification of reference gene primers was used by the study to estimate nucleated cell counts. Sequencing used immunoSEQ multiplex PCR; TCRdb keeps in-frame clones, though not all of them. V, J and clone size were drawn from that table, and D and trimming were deduced from the DNA. The repertoire includes 95,000 to 150,000 clones, around 89% of them detected once, and approximately 1.4% sits in the top ten.

The V call is TRBV5-5, the J call TRBJ2-7; TRBD2 aligns across 14 bases. The clonotype was recovered from a human donor in a cohort sampled during active COVID-19. The sequencing input was peripheral blood. In DNA, the CDR3 is TGTGCCAGCAGCTTCACGACTAGCGGGAGGGCCTCCTACGAGCAGTACTTC. Protein sequence: CASSFTTSGRASYEQYF.